The rows below give T cell receptor beta chains drawn from one sample of a study of spatial heterogeneity in lung cancer. Each CDR3 protein gets one entry after TCRdb re-called the 5' RACE reads with MiXCR. Counted here are roughly 8,000 distinct CDR3 sequences, roughly 5.4% occurring once; the ten biggest clones make up around 36%. The material sequenced was PBMCs, taken at surgery. Every receptor here comes from a male donor with early-stage non-small cell lung cancer. CDR3s include the opening cysteine and the closing phenylalanine or tryptophan. The D gene is left open where the match is weak. A row's size may be missing; if present it is once, few, many or a size class.

cdr3_nt: TGCGCCAGCAGGGCGGAAGGAGATACGCAGTATTTT
cdr3_aa: CASRAEGDTQYF
clone_size: .
v_call: TRBV5-1
d_call: .
j_call: TRBJ2-3

cdr3_nt: TGTGCCAGCAGCCAATACGGGGGAGAGACCCAGTACTTC
cdr3_aa: CASSQYGGETQYF
clone_size: few
v_call: TRBV14
d_call: .
j_call: TRBJ2-5

cdr3_nt: TGTGCCAGCAGCCCCAATAGCGGGAGGGCCGCCGGGGAGCTGTTTTTT
cdr3_aa: CASSPNSGRAAGELFF
clone_size: many
v_call: TRBV7-2
d_call: TRBD2
j_call: TRBJ2-2

cdr3_nt: TGTGCCAGCAGCTTAAGCCAGGGACCCTACGAGCAGTACTTC
cdr3_aa: CASSLSQGPYEQYF
clone_size: few
v_call: TRBV11-1
d_call: .
j_call: TRBJ2-7

cdr3_nt: TGCGCCAGCAGCCAGGGGGGGACAGAATACTACGAGCAGTACTTC
cdr3_aa: CASSQGGTEYYEQYF
clone_size: .
v_call: TRBV5-1
d_call: .
j_call: TRBJ2-7

cdr3_nt: TGTGCCAGCAGTTTCACGACGGACACTGAAGCTTTCTTT
cdr3_aa: CASSFTTDTEAFF
clone_size: many
v_call: TRBV12-3/TRBV12-4
d_call: .
j_call: TRBJ1-1

cdr3_nt: TGTGCCAGCAGCTTAGGTCTTGAGCAGTTCTTC
cdr3_aa: CASSLGLEQFF
clone_size: .
v_call: TRBV11-1
d_call: .
j_call: TRBJ2-1

cdr3_nt: TGTGCCAGCAGCCAACGGGACTCCTATGGCTACACCTTC
cdr3_aa: CASSQRDSYGYTF
clone_size: many
v_call: TRBV14
d_call: .
j_call: TRBJ1-2

cdr3_nt: TGTGCCAGCTTGGACGGCTTCTACGAGCAGTACTTC
cdr3_aa: CASLDGFYEQYF
clone_size: many
v_call: TRBV6-2/TRBV6-3
d_call: .
j_call: TRBJ2-7

cdr3_nt: TGTGCCAGCAGCTCAAGGACAGGGAACACTGAAGCTTTCTTT
cdr3_aa: CASSSRTGNTEAFF
clone_size: .
v_call: TRBV11-2
d_call: TRBD1
j_call: TRBJ1-1

cdr3_nt: TGCGCCAGCAGCTTGGCCGTGGCAGGTTCTAACTATGGCTACACCTTC
cdr3_aa: CASSLAVAGSNYGYTF
clone_size: many
v_call: TRBV5-1
d_call: .
j_call: TRBJ1-2

cdr3_nt: TGCAGTGCTAGCGGCCTAACAGGGGGCTCGAGAAATGAGCAGTTCTTC
cdr3_aa: CSASGLTGGSRNEQFF
clone_size: many
v_call: TRBV20-1
d_call: TRBD1
j_call: TRBJ2-1

cdr3_nt: TGTGCCAGCAGATTCAGTACCGGGGCCAACGTCCTGACTTTC
cdr3_aa: CASRFSTGANVLTF
clone_size: many
v_call: TRBV2
d_call: .
j_call: TRBJ2-6

cdr3_nt: TGTGCCAGCAGGCCAGGACTAGCGGGAGAGCAGTACTTC
cdr3_aa: CASRPGLAGEQYF
clone_size: medium-sized
v_call: TRBV27
d_call: TRBD2
j_call: TRBJ2-7

cdr3_nt: TGTGCCAGCAGTTATTGGACGTACAACACCGGGGAGCTGTTTTTT
cdr3_aa: CASSYWTYNTGELFF
clone_size: large
v_call: TRBV12-3/TRBV12-4
d_call: .
j_call: TRBJ2-2

cdr3_nt: TGCGCCAGCAGCCAAGAATCCAGTTGGGGGGAGTACTACAATGAGCAGTTCTTC
cdr3_aa: CASSQESSWGEYYNEQFF
clone_size: many
v_call: TRBV4-1
d_call: .
j_call: TRBJ2-1

cdr3_nt: TGCGCCAGCAGTCGCGCCTTGGGCGCTCAGCCCCAGCATTTT
cdr3_aa: CASSRALGAQPQHF
clone_size: many
v_call: TRBV23-1
d_call: .
j_call: TRBJ1-5

cdr3_nt: TGTGCCAGCCTTAAGGGACGAGAAGCTTTCTTT
cdr3_aa: CASLKGREAFF
clone_size: few
v_call: TRBV6-2/TRBV6-3
d_call: .
j_call: TRBJ1-1

cdr3_nt: TGTGCCAGCAGTTCCAACCGACAGGGGACCTACTATGGCTACACCTTC
cdr3_aa: CASSSNRQGTYYGYTF
clone_size: many
v_call: TRBV27
d_call: TRBD1
j_call: TRBJ1-2

cdr3_nt: TGTGCCAGCAGTTTTGAGGGACAGGGGATGTACACCTTC
cdr3_aa: CASSFEGQGMYTF
clone_size: many
v_call: TRBV12-3/TRBV12-4
d_call: TRBD1
j_call: TRBJ1-2

cdr3_nt: TGCAGCGTTGCCCGGGACAGTGAGTTCTTC
cdr3_aa: CSVARDSEFF
clone_size: many
v_call: TRBV29-1
d_call: TRBD1
j_call: TRBJ2-1

cdr3_nt: TGTGCCAGTAGTATAAACCAGGGGGACAACGGGCCCCAGCATTTT
cdr3_aa: CASSINQGDNGPQHF
clone_size: many
v_call: TRBV19
d_call: TRBD1
j_call: TRBJ1-5

cdr3_nt: TGTGCCAGCAGCCGGAGCAACTCCTACGAGCAGTACTTC
cdr3_aa: CASSRSNSYEQYF
clone_size: many
v_call: TRBV27
d_call: .
j_call: TRBJ2-7

cdr3_nt: TGTGCCAGCAGCTCCAGCGGCTCGACCTACGAGCAGTACTTC
cdr3_aa: CASSSSGSTYEQYF
clone_size: many
v_call: TRBV7-9
d_call: .
j_call: TRBJ2-7

cdr3_nt: TGTGCCAGCAGCGTCGGCGCGAACACCGGGGAGCTGTTTTTT
cdr3_aa: CASSVGANTGELFF
clone_size: many
v_call: TRBV9
d_call: .
j_call: TRBJ2-2

cdr3_nt: TGTGCCAGCAGCCATTCTGGGGGGACCTACGAGCAGTACTTC
cdr3_aa: CASSHSGGTYEQYF
clone_size: many
v_call: TRBV27
d_call: .
j_call: TRBJ2-7

cdr3_nt: TGTGCCAGCAGCGCCGACCGGGCTGGGGCCAACGTCCTGACTTTC
cdr3_aa: CASSADRAGANVLTF
clone_size: many
v_call: TRBV11-2
d_call: .
j_call: TRBJ2-6

cdr3_nt: TGCGCCAGCAGCTTGTGGTCAGATACGCAGTATTTT
cdr3_aa: CASSLWSDTQYF
clone_size: few
v_call: TRBV5-1
d_call: .
j_call: TRBJ2-3

cdr3_nt: TGCGCCAGCAGCCCAGCGGGGGCAGATACGCAGTATTTT
cdr3_aa: CASSPAGADTQYF
clone_size: many
v_call: TRBV5-1
d_call: TRBD2
j_call: TRBJ2-3

cdr3_nt: TGTGCCAGCGCAATAGCGTCAGGCACAGATACGCAGTATTTT
cdr3_aa: CASAIASGTDTQYF
clone_size: medium-sized
v_call: TRBV7-2
d_call: .
j_call: TRBJ2-3

cdr3_nt: TGTGCCAGCAGCCCCTGGGGCCGCGGGGGCCTTGACAATGAGCAGTTCTTC
cdr3_aa: CASSPWGRGGLDNEQFF
clone_size: many
v_call: TRBV5-8
d_call: .
j_call: TRBJ2-1

cdr3_nt: TGCAGTGCTATGACAGCTATCTCTGGAAACACCATATATTTT
cdr3_aa: CSAMTAISGNTIYF
clone_size: many
v_call: TRBV20-1
d_call: .
j_call: TRBJ1-3

cdr3_nt: TGCGCCAGCAGCCCTGAACCGGGGGGCACCGGGGAGCTGTTTTTT
cdr3_aa: CASSPEPGGTGELFF
clone_size: few
v_call: TRBV23-1
d_call: TRBD2
j_call: TRBJ2-2

cdr3_nt: TGTGCCAGCAGTGACCAGGGGGGTTCGAAACACAATGAGCAGTTCTTC
cdr3_aa: CASSDQGGSKHNEQFF
clone_size: many
v_call: TRBV6-4
d_call: .
j_call: TRBJ2-1

cdr3_nt: TGTGCCAGCAGCCCCCGGGGGAGCGGGCTCTCCTACGAGCAGTACTTC
cdr3_aa: CASSPRGSGLSYEQYF
clone_size: few
v_call: TRBV9
d_call: .
j_call: TRBJ2-7

cdr3_nt: TGTGCCAGCAGTTACGCGGGATACGGCTACGAGCAGTACTTC
cdr3_aa: CASSYAGYGYEQYF
clone_size: many
v_call: TRBV6-2/TRBV6-3
d_call: .
j_call: TRBJ2-7

cdr3_nt: TGTGCCAGCAGCCAAGAGGATCGGGGAAGGACAGATACGCAGTATTTT
cdr3_aa: CASSQEDRGRTDTQYF
clone_size: many
v_call: TRBV4-2
d_call: .
j_call: TRBJ2-3

cdr3_nt: TGTGCCAGCAGCTCACCAACGGGGGCCTACAATGAGCAGTTCTTC
cdr3_aa: CASSSPTGAYNEQFF
clone_size: many
v_call: TRBV7-9
d_call: .
j_call: TRBJ2-1

cdr3_nt: TGTGCCAGCAGTAGACAGGCAGATAGCAATCAGCCCCAGCATTTT
cdr3_aa: CASSRQADSNQPQHF
clone_size: many
v_call: TRBV28
d_call: .
j_call: TRBJ1-5

cdr3_nt: TGTGCCAGCACGACAGGGACTTCTGAGCAGTACTTC
cdr3_aa: CASTTGTSEQYF
clone_size: many
v_call: TRBV27
d_call: .
j_call: TRBJ2-7

cdr3_nt: TGTGCCAGCAGCCACGACTACCAAGAGACCCAGTACTTC
cdr3_aa: CASSHDYQETQYF
clone_size: many
v_call: TRBV7-9
d_call: .
j_call: TRBJ2-5

cdr3_nt: TGCGCCAGCAGCCCTCCGGGACTAGTCGAGGGACGTCGGGATACGCAGTATTTT
cdr3_aa: CASSPPGLVEGRRDTQYF
clone_size: many
v_call: TRBV5-1
d_call: TRBD2
j_call: TRBJ2-3

cdr3_nt: TGCGCCAGCAGCACGACAGGGGCCATTGCCGGTTCACCCCTCCACTTT
cdr3_aa: CASSTTGAIAGSPLHF
clone_size: many
v_call: TRBV5-1
d_call: TRBD1
j_call: TRBJ1-6

cdr3_nt: TGTGCCAGCAAAGGGGACAACTCCTACGAGCAGTACTTC
cdr3_aa: CASKGDNSYEQYF
clone_size: many
v_call: TRBV2
d_call: .
j_call: TRBJ2-7

cdr3_nt: TGTGCCAGCAGCCCCGGGACCCCCGGCGGTACGCAGTATTTT
cdr3_aa: CASSPGTPGGTQYF
clone_size: many
v_call: TRBV7-2
d_call: .
j_call: TRBJ2-3

cdr3_nt: TGTGCCAGCAGCTTGCTGACAGGTTCGGAAGGCTACACCTTC
cdr3_aa: CASSLLTGSEGYTF
clone_size: .
v_call: TRBV5-4
d_call: .
j_call: TRBJ1-2

cdr3_nt: TGTGCCTGGAGTGTAGGGGAGGTAGGGCAGCGCAATCAGCCCCAGCATTTT
cdr3_aa: CAWSVGEVGQRNQPQHF
clone_size: many
v_call: TRBV30
d_call: .
j_call: TRBJ1-5

cdr3_nt: TGCGCCAGCAGCTTGGCGGCAGAATCTGAAGCTTTCTTT
cdr3_aa: CASSLAAESEAFF
clone_size: many
v_call: TRBV5-1
d_call: .
j_call: TRBJ1-1

cdr3_nt: TGTGCCAGCTCACAGCCTGGAGAGCAGTACTTC
cdr3_aa: CASSQPGEQYF
clone_size: few
v_call: TRBV18
d_call: .
j_call: TRBJ2-7

cdr3_nt: TGTGCCAGCAGCCTTTTGACTAGCGGGGGGGTCTACGAGCAGTACTTC
cdr3_aa: CASSLLTSGGVYEQYF
clone_size: many
v_call: TRBV7-2
d_call: TRBD2
j_call: TRBJ2-7

cdr3_nt: TGTGCCATCAGTGGGGAGGGGATTCAAGAGACCCAGTACTTC
cdr3_aa: CAISGEGIQETQYF
clone_size: many
v_call: TRBV10-3
d_call: TRBD2
j_call: TRBJ2-5

cdr3_nt: TGCGCCAGCATGCTGAGGCTACAAGAGACCCAGTACTTC
cdr3_aa: CASMLRLQETQYF
clone_size: many
v_call: TRBV5-1
d_call: .
j_call: TRBJ2-5

cdr3_nt: TGTGCCAGCAGCTTAGGAGTGGAGTGGAGGAACACTGAAGCTTTCTTT
cdr3_aa: CASSLGVEWRNTEAFF
clone_size: .
v_call: TRBV7-8
d_call: .
j_call: TRBJ1-1

cdr3_nt: TGTGCCAGTAGTCCCCGGGACAGGGCAAACTATGGCTACACCTTC
cdr3_aa: CASSPRDRANYGYTF
clone_size: many
v_call: TRBV19
d_call: TRBD1
j_call: TRBJ1-2

cdr3_nt: TGTGCCAGCCGAACTCTCCCGGGACAGCGGGACGAGCAGTACTTC
cdr3_aa: CASRTLPGQRDEQYF
clone_size: many
v_call: TRBV6-2/TRBV6-3
d_call: .
j_call: TRBJ2-7

cdr3_nt: TGCGCCAGCAGCCAGGACGGGAGCTCCTACGAGCAGTACTTC
cdr3_aa: CASSQDGSSYEQYF
clone_size: many
v_call: TRBV5-1
d_call: .
j_call: TRBJ2-7

cdr3_nt: TGTGCCAGCAGCTTAGATCTTGGCGGGAGGTCCTACGAGCAGTACTTC
cdr3_aa: CASSLDLGGRSYEQYF
clone_size: many
v_call: TRBV11-2
d_call: TRBD2
j_call: TRBJ2-7